This entry lists 19 T cell receptor beta chains sequenced from one sample in a study of blood T cell repertoires in COVID-19. Here immunoSEQ multiplex PCR was the method, and the copy in TCRdb shows in-frame clones only, minus some. The sample holds just under 350,000 clones, 88% seen once. The sequencing sample was made of peripheral blood. These TCRs come from a woman in her seventies with COVID-19, enrolled during active disease.

CDR3 DNA: TGCGCCAGCAGTTGGGCCGGGGATGATAATTCACCCCTCCACTTT. Protein product: CASSWAGDDNSPLHF. The chain uses TRBV5-1 and TRBJ1-6, with unresolved D. CDR3 size: 15 residues. CDR1 is SGHRS and CDR2 is YFSETQ in the germline V gene. The V end lost 5 bases, the J end lost 5 bases, and 14 bases lay between the germline ends.

The genes are TRBV18 and TRBJ2-3; weak D call: TRBD2 (6 bases). Trimming took 2 bases from V and 6 from J, leaving 9 bases between them. The CDR3 covers 13 residues. Germline V gives CDR1 KGHSH, CDR2 LQKENI. Here the CDR3 DNA reads TGTGCCAGCTCACCAGTGGGGGGTGATACGCAGTATTTT. This codes for CASSPVGGDTQYF.

The count of this clone is one. CDR3 nucleotide sequence: TGCAGTGCTAGTGCAGGGGCGGGAAACACCATATATTTT. Protein product: CSASAGAGNTIYF. V gene TRBV20-1 combines with J gene TRBJ1-3; tentatively, D is TRBD1 (6 bases). The V and J ends lost 3 bases and 4 bases respectively, with 10 bases between them. This CDR3 region has 13 residues. CDR1 is DFQATT, CDR2 SNEGSKA, per germline (reference sequence).

In its sample, this clone ranks as medium-sized. The chain has TRBV28 and TRBJ1-2, with a weak D call TRBD1 (6 bases). Per the germline V gene, CDR1 is MDHEN and CDR2 is SYDVKM. Trimming left V 5 bases short and J 7 bases short, with 20 bases between. This CDR3 comprises 15 residues. Here the CDR3 reads CASSPNRDIRVGYTF. In nucleotides, the CDR3 is TGTGCCAGCAGTCCTAACAGGGATATTCGGGTTGGCTACACCTTC.

This chain uses TRBV5-1 with TRBJ2-7, with 7 nucleotides matching TRBD1. V shed 3 bases and J 6 bases; nucleotides not matched to a gene: 6. Germline lookup yields CDR1 SGHRS and CDR2 YFSETQ. The CDR3 has 13 residues. The CDR3 is CASSSGTDLEQYF. The CDR3, as DNA: TGCGCCAGCAGCTCCGGGACAGACCTCGAGCAGTACTTC.

The CDR3 loop is CASSRDTGSGNTIYF. CDR3 nucleotides: TGCGCCAGCAGCCGTGACACAGGTTCTGGAAACACCATATATTTT. The rearrangement uses TRBV5-1 and TRBJ1-3; tentative D call: TRBD1 (5 bases). V was trimmed by 4 bases and J by 1 base, leaving 12 bases between them. This CDR3 has 15 residues. Germline V gene lookup returns CDR1 SGHRS and CDR2 YFSETQ.

The V call is TRBV5-4, the J call TRBJ2-7; maybe TRBD2 (6 bases). The germline CDR1 and CDR2 sequences are SGHNT and YYREEE (reference sequence). The CDR3 contains 14 residues. V was trimmed by 4 bases and J by 1 base, leaving 12 bases between them. CDR3 sequence: CASSHRDFSYEQYF. The CDR3 bases are TGTGCCAGCAGCCACCGGGACTTTTCCTACGAGCAGTACTTC.

The chain carries TRBV11-2 and TRBJ1-2; tentative D call: TRBD1 (6 bases). Germline CDR1 SGHAT, CDR2 FQNNGV. The ends were cut back, 1 base at V and 2 bases at J, with 20 bases in the middle. There are 18 residues in the CDR3. CDR3 DNA sequence: TGTGCCAGCAGCTTAGGAACAGGGAACAGGGTGCAAAACTATGGCTACACCTTC. Translating gives CASSLGTGNRVQNYGYTF.

CDR3 protein: CASSYSSQGRYGYTF. The CDR3 nucleotides read TGTGCCAGCAGTTACTCGTCTCAGGGGCGCTATGGCTACACCTTC. The rearrangement joins TRBV6-5 to TRBJ1-2; a weak D match, TRBD1 (6 bases). Germline lookup yields CDR1 MNHEY and CDR2 SVGAGI. CDR3 size: 15 residues. V lost 0 bases, J lost 4 bases, and 12 bases lay in between.

The CDR3 spells CASSFGQGDYGYTF. The CDR3 bases are TGTGCCAGTAGTTTCGGACAGGGCGATTATGGCTACACCTTC. The rearrangement joins TRBV19 to TRBJ1-2; 8 bases agree with TRBD1. This CDR3 is built from 14 residues. With 5 bases clipped from V and 5 bases from J, the junction kept 7 bases outside the gene matches. Germline CDR1 reads LNHDA; CDR2 reads SQIVND (reference sequence).

This clone was seen once. The chain employs TRBV5-4 and TRBJ1-1, with D perhaps TRBD1 (5 bases). Germline V lookup: CDR1 SGHNT, CDR2 YYREEE (reference sequence). Deletions cut 3 bases from V and 1 base from J, with 10 bases between. The CDR3 sequence is 14 residues long. The CDR3: CASSSITGNTEAFF. The CDR3 nucleotides are TGTGCCAGCAGCTCGATTACAGGGAACACTGAAGCTTTCTTT.

The chain employs TRBV10-3 and TRBJ2-5; 8 nucleotides match TRBD2. In germline, CDR1 is ENHRY, CDR2 SYGVKD. The CDR3 runs 14 residues. Germline trimming cut 8 bases from V and 2 bases from J; bases unmatched to any gene: 7. The CDR3 sequence: CAISAGGGQETQYF. DNA for the CDR3: TGTGCCATCTCCGCGGGCGGGGGGCAAGAGACCCAGTACTTC.

This chain joins TRBV2 and TRBJ1-3; the D is unclear. There are 15 residues in the CDR3. Germline V lookup: CDR1 SNHLY, CDR2 FYNNEI. Trimming removed 3 bases at V and 0 bases at J, with 9 bases between. CDR3 region: CASSDPLFSGNTIYF. CDR3 coding DNA: TGTGCCAGCAGTGACCCCCTGTTCTCTGGAAACACCATATATTTT.

This chain links TRBV7-8 with TRBJ1-1, with D possibly TRBD1 on 5 matching bases. CDR3 size: 15 residues. Trimming took 3 bases from V and 0 from J, leaving 11 bases between them. Per the germline V gene, CDR1 is SGHVS and CDR2 is FQNEAQ. The CDR3: CASSLGGTLNTEAFF. CDR3 bases: TGTGCCAGCAGCTTGGGGGGGACCCTGAACACTGAAGCTTTCTTT. The whole variable domain, filled in from reference TRBV7-8 and TRBJ1-1, reads GAGVSQSPRYKVAKRGQDVALRCDPISGHVSLFWYQQALGQGPEFLTYFQNEAQLDKSGLPSDRFFAERPEGSVSTLKIQRTQQEDSAVYLCASSLGGTLNTEAFFGQGTRLTVV.

This clone was seen once. The V call is TRBV7-6, the J call TRBJ2-7; TRBD1 matches 9 bases. This CDR3 is 15 amino acids long. Germline V gives CDR1 SGHVS, CDR2 FNYEAQ. V gave up 4 bases and J gave up 6 bases; unmatched junction bases: 10. The CDR3 DNA is TGTGCCAGCAGCTGGGATTGGACAGGGGCCCGCGAGCAGTACTTC. This translates into CASSWDWTGAREQYF.

The V and J genes are TRBV4-3 and TRBJ2-3; TRBD1 aligns across 7 bases. Trimming cost V 4 bases and J 4 bases; bases outside gene matches: 2. The CDR3 sequence is 13 residues long. Looked up from germline, CDR1 is LGHNA and CDR2 is YSLEER. The CDR3 coding sequence is TGCGCCAGCAGCCGGACAGGCGCAGATACGCAGTATTTT. Translated: CASSRTGADTQYF.

This clone was picked up one time. The gene calls are TRBV28 and TRBJ1-4; 8 nucleotides line up with TRBD1. This CDR3 is built from 16 residues. In germline, CDR1 is MDHEN, CDR2 SYDVKM. J gave up 1 base and V 7 bases, and 8 bases lay outside the gene matches. For the CDR3, the DNA is TGTGCCAGCACGGGCAGGGGGCGAATAACTAATGAAAAACTGTTTTTT. It is translated as CASTGRGRITNEKLFF.

The V gene is TRBV27, the J gene TRBJ2-7; 7 bases agree with TRBD2. The CDR3 consists of 15 residues. In germline, CDR1 is MNHEY, CDR2 SMNVEV (reference sequence). Losses at the gene ends were 6 bases for V and 7 bases for J; bases not matched to a gene: 15. The DNA of the CDR3 is TGTGCCAGCAGCGTAGGCGGGATCTCAGCGGGGGAGCAGTACTTC. This encodes CASSVGGISAGEQYF.

The rearrangement uses TRBV24-1 and TRBJ1-5, with a weak D call TRBD1 (6 bases). The V gene lost 11 bases and the J gene lost 5 bases, with 15 bases spanning the gap. The CDR3 covers 13 residues. Germline lookup yields CDR1 KGHDR and CDR2 SFDVKD. CDR3 in amino acids: CASQGRADQPQHF. CDR3 DNA: TGTGCCAGCCAGGGGAGAGCCGATCAGCCCCAGCATTTT.